This TCR beta chain was observed in a study of shared clonotypes between healthy human individuals. About this clone: Its antigen is unidentified.

The run depth of the assay was deep. Repertoires were generated with immunoSEQ multiplex PCR, while TCRdb's copy carries only in-frame clones and drops some. The table has 980,000 or so clones, approximately 80% seen once. Overall study findings and caveats: A generally larger estimated richness was seen in naive subsets than in memory subsets. In this cohort, only blood was sampled, and tissue repertoires likely differ.

Germline V gene data show CDR1 as LNHDA and CDR2 as SQIVND (reference sequence). The V end lost 0 bases, the J end lost 0 bases, and 12 bases lay between the germline ends. This CDR3 contains 17 residues. Donors included only healthy HIV-negative adults lacking recent acute infections or vaccinations. The TCR originated in a man between 18 and 29 years old in good health. The sequenced material came from memory CD4+ T cells sorted from blood. The subset is: CD45RA-negative fraction. V is TRBV19 and J is TRBJ2-1, with D possibly matching TRBD2 (5 bases). The CDR3 reads CASSIDNPRGSYNEQFF. The CDR3, as DNA: TGTGCCAGTAGTATAGATAATCCCCGGGGCTCCTACAATGAGCAGTTCTTC.